This entry describes one T cell receptor beta chain. Its cognate antigen is unknown. The data stem from a study of T cell repertoires in cytomegalovirus infection. Study as a whole: The public TCR beta signatures pointed to both CMV infection and matching HLA type. The study, taken as a whole, reports: Based on cumulative public TCR beta family frequency, carriers of CMV plus the relevant HLA were identified. HLA-C-restricted CMV clonotypes gave the most frequent clonotype in two of eight donors.

Each CDR3 protein is one row after TCRdb ran MiXCR on the reads. The sample carries 300,000 to 400,000 distinct CDR3 sequences, 25% to 35% recorded once. The CDR3 has 14 amino acids. Between the trimmed V and J ends, which lost 1 base and 5 bases, there was a span of 9 bases. The chain recombines TRBV12-3 or TRBV12-4 with TRBJ1-3, with a tentative D call TRBD1 (5 bases). The starting material was cultured PBMCs, obtained from culture after CMV antigen stimulation. This TCR was sampled from a human donor in good health (CMV status not recorded). Some clones in this sample may be carry-over from other donors' samples. The CDR3 here is CASSLGGRRNTIYF. Here the CDR3 DNA reads TGTGCCAGCAGTTTAGGGGGACGGAGAAACACCATATATTTT.